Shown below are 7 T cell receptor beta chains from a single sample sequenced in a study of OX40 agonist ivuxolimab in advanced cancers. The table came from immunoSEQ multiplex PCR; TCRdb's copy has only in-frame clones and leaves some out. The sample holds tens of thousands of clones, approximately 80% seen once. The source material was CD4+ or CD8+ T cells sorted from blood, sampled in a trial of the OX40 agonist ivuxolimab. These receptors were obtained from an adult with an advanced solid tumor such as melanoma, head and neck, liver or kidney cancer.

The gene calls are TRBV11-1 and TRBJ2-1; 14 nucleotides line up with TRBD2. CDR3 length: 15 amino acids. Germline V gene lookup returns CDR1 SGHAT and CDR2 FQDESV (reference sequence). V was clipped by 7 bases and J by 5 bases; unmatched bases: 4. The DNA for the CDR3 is TGTGCCAGCATGAAGGGACTAGCGGGAGACAATGAGCAGTTCTTC. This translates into CASMKGLAGDNEQFF.

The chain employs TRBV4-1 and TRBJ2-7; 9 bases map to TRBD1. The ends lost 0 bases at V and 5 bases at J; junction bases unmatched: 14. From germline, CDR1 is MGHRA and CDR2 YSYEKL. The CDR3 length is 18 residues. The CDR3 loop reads CASSQEPAFHRGPDEQYF. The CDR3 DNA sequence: TGCGCCAGCAGCCAAGAGCCCGCATTTCACAGGGGGCCCGACGAGCAGTACTTC.

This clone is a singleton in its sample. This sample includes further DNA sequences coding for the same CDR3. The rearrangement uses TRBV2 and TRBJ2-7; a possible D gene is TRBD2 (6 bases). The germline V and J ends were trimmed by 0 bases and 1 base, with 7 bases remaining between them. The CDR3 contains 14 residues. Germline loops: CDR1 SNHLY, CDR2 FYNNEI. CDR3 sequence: CASSEAGGSYEQYV. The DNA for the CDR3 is TGTGCCAGCAGTGAAGCCGGGGGTTCCTACGAGCAGTACGTC.

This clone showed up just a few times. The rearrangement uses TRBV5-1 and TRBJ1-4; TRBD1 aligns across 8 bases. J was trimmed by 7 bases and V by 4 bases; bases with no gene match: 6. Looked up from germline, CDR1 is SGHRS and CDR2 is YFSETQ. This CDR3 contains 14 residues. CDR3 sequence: CASSRDRGGEKLFF. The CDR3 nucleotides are TGCGCCAGCAGCCGTGACAGGGGTGGTGAAAAACTGTTTTTT.

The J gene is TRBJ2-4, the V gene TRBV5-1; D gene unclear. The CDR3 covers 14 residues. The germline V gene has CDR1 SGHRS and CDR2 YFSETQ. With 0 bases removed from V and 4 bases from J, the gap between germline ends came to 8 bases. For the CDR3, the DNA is TGCGCCAGCAGCTTGGAAGGCCGAAAAAACATTCAGTACTTC. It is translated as CASSLEGRKNIQYF.

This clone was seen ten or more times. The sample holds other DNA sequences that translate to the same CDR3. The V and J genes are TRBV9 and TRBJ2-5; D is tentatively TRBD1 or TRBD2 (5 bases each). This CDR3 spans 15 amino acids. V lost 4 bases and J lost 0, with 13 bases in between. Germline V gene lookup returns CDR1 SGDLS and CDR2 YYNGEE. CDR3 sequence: CASSSRDAYQETQYF. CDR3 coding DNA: TGTGCCAGCAGCTCCCGGGACGCCTACCAAGAGACCCAGTACTTC.

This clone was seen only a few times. The CDR3 is CASSQHNSPLHF. CDR3 DNA sequence: TGTGCCAGCAGCCAACATAATTCACCCCTCCACTTT. J is TRBJ1-6 and V is TRBV2; D remains unclear. The germline CDR1 and CDR2 sequences are SNHLY and FYNNEI. Trimming removed 6 bases from V and 5 bases from J, with 5 bases in between. The CDR3 length is 12 residues.